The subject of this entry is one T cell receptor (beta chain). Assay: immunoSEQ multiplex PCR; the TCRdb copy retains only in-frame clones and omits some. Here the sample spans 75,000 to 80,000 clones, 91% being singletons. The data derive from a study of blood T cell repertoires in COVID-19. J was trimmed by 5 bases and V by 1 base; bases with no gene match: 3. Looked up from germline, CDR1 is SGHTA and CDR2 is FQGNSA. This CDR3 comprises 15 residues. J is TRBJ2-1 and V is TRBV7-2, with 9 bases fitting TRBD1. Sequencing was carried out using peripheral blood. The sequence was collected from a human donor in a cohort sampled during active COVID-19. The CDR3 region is CASSLGTGVHNEQFF. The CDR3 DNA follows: TGTGCCAGCAGCTTAGGGACAGGGGTCCACAATGAGCAGTTCTTC. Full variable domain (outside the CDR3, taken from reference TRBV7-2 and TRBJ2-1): GAGVSQSPSNKVTEKGKDVELRCDPISGHTALYWYRQSLGQGLEFLIYFQGNSAPDKSGLPSDRFSAERTGGSVSTLTIQRTQQEDSAVYLCASSLGTGVHNEQFFGPGTRLTVL.